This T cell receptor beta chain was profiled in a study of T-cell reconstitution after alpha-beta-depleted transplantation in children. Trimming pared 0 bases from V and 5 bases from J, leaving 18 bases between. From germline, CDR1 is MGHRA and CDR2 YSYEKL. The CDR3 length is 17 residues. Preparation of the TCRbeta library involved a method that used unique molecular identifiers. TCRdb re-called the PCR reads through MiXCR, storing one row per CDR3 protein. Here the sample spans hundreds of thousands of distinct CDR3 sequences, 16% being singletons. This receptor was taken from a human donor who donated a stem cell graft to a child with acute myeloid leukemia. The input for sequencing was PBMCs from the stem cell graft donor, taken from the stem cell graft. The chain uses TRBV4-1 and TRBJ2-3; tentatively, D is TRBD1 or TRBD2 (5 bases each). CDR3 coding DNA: TGCGCCAGCAGCCAAGATGTTATCTGGGGACGCTTAGATACGCAGTATTTT. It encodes CASSQDVIWGRLDTQYF.